Each of the 19 T cell receptor beta chains below was sequenced from the same sample in a study of T-cell memory formation after mild COVID-19. TCRdb reprocessed the 5' RACE reads with MiXCR, giving one entry per CDR3 protein. The table shows about 470,000 distinct CDR3 sequences, with 18% occurring only once. Sequencing input: PBMCs or a T cell subset sorted from them (not recorded which). The receptor source for this set is an adult woman who had mild COVID-19 (a few samples of this study predate the infection). Cell type and time point are not known.

With respect to this clonotype: Its ends do not fully match the called genes, so a read error is possible. The CDR3 sequence is CASSATSFSF. CDR3 coding DNA: TGTGCCAGCAGTGCGACCTCCTTCTCCTTC. The V gene is TRBV2, the J gene TRBJ1-2; D is unclear. Germline CDR1 and CDR2: SNHLY and FYNNEI. The CDR3 is made up of 10 amino acids. Drawing the rest from reference TRBV2 and TRBJ1-2, the complete variable domain is EPEVTQTPSHQVTQMGQEVILRCVPISNHLYFYWYRQILGQKVEFLVSFYNNEISEKSEIFDDQFSVERPDGSNFTLKIRSTKLEDSAMYFCASSATSFSFGSGTRLTVV.

The V gene is TRBV6-1, the J gene TRBJ2-5, with TRBD1 identical over 8 bases. CDR1 and CDR2 from the germline V gene are MNHNS and SASEGT. This CDR3 has 15 amino acids. The V segment lost 3 bases and the J segment 3 bases; nucleotides outside the gene matches: 6. CDR3: CASSEVRTGKETQYF. In nucleotides, the CDR3 is TGTGCCAGCAGTGAGGTCCGGACAGGGAAAGAGACCCAGTACTTC.

This chain uses TRBV7-6 with TRBJ1-2; D not resolved. Germline lookup yields CDR1 SGHVS and CDR2 FNYEAQ. The V end lost 2 bases, the J end lost 7 bases, and 20 bases lay between the germline ends. The CDR3 contains 16 residues. The CDR3 coding sequence is TGTGCCAGCAGCTTACTGGGAGAAAGGAAGATTTGTGGCTACACCTTC. Its protein is CASSLLGERKICGYTF. Together with reference TRBV7-6 and TRBJ1-2, the CDR3 gives the full variable domain: GAGVSQSPRYKVTKRGQDVALRCDPISGHVSLYWYRQALGQGPEFLTYFNYEAQQDKSGLPNDRFSAERPEGSISTLTIQRTEQRDSAMYRCASSLLGERKICGYTFGSGTRLTVV.

The sample holds a few counts of this clonotype. The genes are TRBV20-1 and TRBJ2-1; 7 nucleotides align to TRBD1. CDR3 length equals 14 residues. With 0 bases clipped from V and 9 bases from J, the junction kept 8 bases outside the gene matches. Germline V gene lookup returns CDR1 DFQATT and CDR2 SNEGSKA (reference sequence). The CDR3 sequence is CSARDGTGQAEQFF. The CDR3 region has the DNA TGCAGTGCTAGAGACGGGACCGGACAGGCTGAGCAGTTCTTC.

The rearrangement uses TRBV13 and TRBJ2-7, with TRBD2 matching over 9 bases. Germline V CDR1 and CDR2: PRHDT, FYEKMQ (reference sequence). V lost 6 bases and J lost 4; bases outside the gene matches: 4. The CDR3 loop spans 13 amino acids. The CDR3 region is CASRSSGRYEQYF. Here the CDR3 DNA reads TGTGCCAGCAGATCCAGCGGGAGGTACGAGCAGTACTTC.

V gene TRBV18 combines with J gene TRBJ2-7; D call uncertain. CDR3 length equals 15 residues. Germline V lookup: CDR1 KGHSH, CDR2 LQKENI. Between the trimmed V and J ends, which lost 2 bases and 0 bases, there was a span of 11 bases. The CDR3 nucleotides are TGTGCCAGCTCACCAACACGTTCGAGCTCCTACGAGCAGTACTTC. Protein sequence: CASSPTRSSSYEQYF.

Note on this clonotype: Possible read error: a much larger clone is one base away. The V and J genes are TRBV29-1 and TRBJ2-1; 9 bases are shared with TRBD1. Losses at the gene ends were 7 bases for V and 10 bases for J; bases not matched to a gene: 8. The germline CDR1 and CDR2 sequences are SQVTM and ANQGSEA. The length of the CDR3 is 12 residues. The CDR3 nucleotides read TGCAGCGCCACACAGGGGGCACGCGAGCAGTTCTTC. This translates into CSATQGAREQFF.

This clonotype was seen a handful of times. The V gene is TRBV6-4, the J gene TRBJ2-1; 10 nucleotides match TRBD1. The CDR3 runs to 16 residues. The V segment lost 3 bases and the J segment 8 bases; nucleotides outside the gene matches: 10. The germline gives CDR1 MRHNA, CDR2 SNTAGT. DNA of the CDR3: TGTGCCAGCAGTGATGGAATGGGGACAGGGGTCGATGAGCAGTTCTTC. This gives the protein CASSDGMGTGVDEQFF.

There are a few counts of this clonotype. V gene TRBV5-5 combines with J gene TRBJ2-3; TRBD2 agrees at 8 bases. The J segment lost 0 bases and the V segment lost 4 bases, leaving 7 bases of the junction unmatched. There are 16 residues in the CDR3. Germline lookup yields CDR1 SGHKS and CDR2 YYEKEE (reference sequence). The CDR3 region has the DNA TGTGCCAGCAGCACAGGACTAGCCGCTAGCACAGATACGCAGTATTTT. Its translation: CASSTGLAASTDTQYF.

This clonotype was detected only a few times. V and J are TRBV4-1 and TRBJ2-1; tentative D call: TRBD1 (7 bases). Germline-derived CDR1 and CDR2 are MGHRA and YSYEKL. V lost 0 bases and J 6 bases, leaving 9 bases between the germline ends. This CDR3 contains 14 residues. The CDR3 here is CASSQEEGANEQFF. The CDR3 DNA reads as TGCGCCAGCAGCCAAGAGGAGGGGGCCAATGAGCAGTTCTTC.

This clonotype occurred a few times. The chain joins TRBV5-1 to TRBJ2-7; D tentatively fits TRBD1 or TRBD2 (5 bases each). The CDR3 spans 14 residues. The ends were cut back, 0 bases at V and 5 bases at J, with 12 bases in the middle. Germline loops: CDR1 SGHRS, CDR2 YFSETQ. CDR3 protein: CASSLAAGRNEQYF. CDR3 nucleotide sequence: TGCGCCAGCAGCTTGGCCGCAGGGAGAAACGAGCAGTACTTC.

This chain connects TRBV7-9 to TRBJ2-7; 7 bases align to TRBD1. V trimming: 3 bases; J trimming: 0 bases; junction bases outside the gene matches: 17. The germline V gene has CDR1 SEHNR and CDR2 FQNEAQ (reference sequence). The CDR3 consists of 19 residues. CDR3: CASSFRPGTASRTSYEQYF. The CDR3 bases are TGTGCCAGCAGCTTCCGACCCGGGACAGCTTCCCGAACCTCCTACGAGCAGTACTTC.

V is TRBV29-1 and J is TRBJ1-2; 8 bases match TRBD1. V lost 7 bases and J lost 4; bases outside the gene matches: 5. CDR3 length: 12 residues. Germline V lookup: CDR1 SQVTM, CDR2 ANQGSEA. This CDR3 reads CSATTGGYGYTF. The CDR3 DNA reads TGCAGCGCGACAACAGGGGGCTATGGCTACACCTTC.

This clonotype appeared a few times. V is TRBV9 and J is TRBJ2-5; D is unclear. CDR3 length equals 13 residues. The germline CDR1 and CDR2 sequences are SGDLS and YYNGEE. Deletions cut 0 bases from V and 3 bases from J, with 6 bases between. The CDR3 DNA reads as TGTGCCAGCAGCGTAGGTGGAGAAGAGACCCAGTACTTC. It yields the protein CASSVGGEETQYF.

This clonotype came up a few times. The chain joins TRBV24-1 to TRBJ2-3; 8 bases line up with TRBD2. This CDR3 has 16 residues. V lost 6 bases and J lost 4; bases outside the gene matches: 11. The germline V gene has CDR1 KGHDR and CDR2 SFDVKD. The CDR3 nucleotides read TGTGCCACCAGTCTAGCGGGCCGGAGTAGTGCAGATACGCAGTATTTT. Encoded protein: CATSLAGRSSADTQYF.

This clonotype has more than one count but fewer than ten. The chain links TRBV6-6 to TRBJ2-3, with D unclear. The CDR3 is 11 amino acids. The germline V and J ends were trimmed by 7 bases and 4 bases, with 6 bases remaining between them. Germline V lookup: CDR1 MNHNY, CDR2 SVGAGI (reference sequence). The CDR3 spells CASTASDTQYF. CDR3 sequence (DNA): TGTGCCAGCACCGCATCAGATACGCAGTATTTT.

The chain couples TRBV20-1 to TRBJ2-7, with D possibly being TRBD1 or TRBD2 (5 bases each). Trimming took 5 bases from V and 4 from J, leaving 21 bases between them. This CDR3 is 15 amino acids long. CDR1 and CDR2 (germline): DFQATT, SNEGSKA (reference sequence). CDR3 protein: CSAGRGRRAIYEQYF. The DNA for the CDR3 is TGCAGTGCTGGCCGGGGACGCCGGGCAATTTACGAGCAGTACTTC.

The V call is TRBV5-1, the J call TRBJ2-2; 9 bases match TRBD1. V lost 4 bases and J lost 4; bases outside the gene matches: 5. The CDR3 consists of 15 residues. Germline CDR1 reads SGHRS; CDR2 reads YFSETQ. CDR3 amino acids: CASSEGQGSTGELFF. CDR3 bases: TGCGCCAGCAGCGAGGGACAGGGCTCCACCGGGGAGCTGTTTTTT.

This clonotype was seen only a few times. The V and J genes are TRBV2 and TRBJ2-1, with D hard to call. CDR3 size: 14 residues. The V end was cut by 4 bases, the J end by 5 bases, with 12 bases between. Germline V gene sequence: CDR1 SNHLY, CDR2 FYNNEI. The CDR3 coding sequence is TGTGCCAGCAGTGTAACCTTTATTCACAATGAGCAGTTCTTC. Its protein is CASSVTFIHNEQFF.